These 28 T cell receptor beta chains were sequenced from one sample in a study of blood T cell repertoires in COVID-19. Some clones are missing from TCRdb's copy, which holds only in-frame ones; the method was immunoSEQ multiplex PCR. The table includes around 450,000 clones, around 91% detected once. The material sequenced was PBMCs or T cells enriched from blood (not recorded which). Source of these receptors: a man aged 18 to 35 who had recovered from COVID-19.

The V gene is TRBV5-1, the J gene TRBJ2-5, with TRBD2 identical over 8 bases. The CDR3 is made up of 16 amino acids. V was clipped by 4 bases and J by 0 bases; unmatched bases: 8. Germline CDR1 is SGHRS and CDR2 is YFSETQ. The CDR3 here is CASSPGSSGNQETQYF. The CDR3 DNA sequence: TGCGCCAGCAGCCCTGGAAGTAGCGGGAACCAAGAGACCCAGTACTTC.

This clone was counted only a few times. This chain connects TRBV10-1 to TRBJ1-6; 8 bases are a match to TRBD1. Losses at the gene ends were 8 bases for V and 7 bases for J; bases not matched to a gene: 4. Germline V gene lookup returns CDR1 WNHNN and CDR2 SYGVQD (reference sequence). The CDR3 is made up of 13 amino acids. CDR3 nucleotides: TGCGCCAGCGGACAGGGCGGCAATTCACCCCTCCACTTT. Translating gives CASGQGGNSPLHF.

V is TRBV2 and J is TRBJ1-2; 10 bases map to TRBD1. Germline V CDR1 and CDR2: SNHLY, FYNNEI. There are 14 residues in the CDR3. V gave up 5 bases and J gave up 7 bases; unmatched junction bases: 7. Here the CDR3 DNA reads TGTGCCAGCAGTACGGGACAGGGGTATATTGGCTACACCTTC. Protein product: CASSTGQGYIGYTF.

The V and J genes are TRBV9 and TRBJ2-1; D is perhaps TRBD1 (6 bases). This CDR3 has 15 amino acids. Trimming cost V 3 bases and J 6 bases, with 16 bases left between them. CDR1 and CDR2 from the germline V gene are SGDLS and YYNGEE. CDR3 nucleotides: TGTGCCAGCAGCGGACAGGACCCTACGACCAATGAGCAGTTCTTC. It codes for CASSGQDPTTNEQFF.

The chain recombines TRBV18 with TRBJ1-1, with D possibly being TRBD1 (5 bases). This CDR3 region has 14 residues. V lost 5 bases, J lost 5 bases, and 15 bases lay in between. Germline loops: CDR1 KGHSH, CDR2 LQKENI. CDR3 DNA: TGTGCCAGCTCATCCAGGGAGGGAAGAACTGAAGCTTTCTTT. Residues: CASSSREGRTEAFF.

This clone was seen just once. CDR3 in amino acids: CASSFERDSYNEQFF. The DNA of the CDR3 is TGTGCCAGCAGCTTCGAGCGGGACTCCTACAATGAGCAGTTCTTC. The chain employs TRBV5-4 and TRBJ2-1; 7 positions agree with TRBD2. CDR1 and CDR2 (germline): SGHNT, YYREEE (reference sequence). The CDR3 spans 15 residues. The V gene end was trimmed by 2 bases and the J gene end by 0 bases; junction bases not matched to a gene: 2.

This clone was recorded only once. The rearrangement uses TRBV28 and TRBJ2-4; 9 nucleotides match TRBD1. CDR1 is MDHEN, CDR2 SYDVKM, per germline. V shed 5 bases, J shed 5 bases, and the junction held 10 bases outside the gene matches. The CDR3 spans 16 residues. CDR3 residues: CASSPARTGDENIQYF. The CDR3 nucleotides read TGTGCCAGCAGTCCCGCAAGGACAGGGGATGAAAACATTCAGTACTTC.

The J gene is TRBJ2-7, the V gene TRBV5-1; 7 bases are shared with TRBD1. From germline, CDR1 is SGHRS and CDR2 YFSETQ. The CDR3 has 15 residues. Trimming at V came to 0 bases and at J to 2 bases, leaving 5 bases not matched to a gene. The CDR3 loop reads CASSLGQGVPYEQYF. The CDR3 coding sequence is TGCGCCAGCAGCTTGGGGCAGGGGGTCCCCTACGAGCAGTACTTC.

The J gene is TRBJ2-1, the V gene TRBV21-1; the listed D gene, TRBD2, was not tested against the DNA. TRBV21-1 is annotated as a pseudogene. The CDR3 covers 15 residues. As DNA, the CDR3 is TGTGCCAGCAGCGCCGGGACTAGCGGTTACAATGAGCAGTTCTTC. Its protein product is CASSAGTSGYNEQFF.

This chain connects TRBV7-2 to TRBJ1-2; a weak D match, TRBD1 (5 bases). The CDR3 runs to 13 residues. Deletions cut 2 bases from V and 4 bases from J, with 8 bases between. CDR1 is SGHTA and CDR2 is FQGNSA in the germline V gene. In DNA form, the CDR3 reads TGTGCCAGCAGCTTAAGGGGAGGCTATGGCTACACCTTC. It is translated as CASSLRGGYGYTF.

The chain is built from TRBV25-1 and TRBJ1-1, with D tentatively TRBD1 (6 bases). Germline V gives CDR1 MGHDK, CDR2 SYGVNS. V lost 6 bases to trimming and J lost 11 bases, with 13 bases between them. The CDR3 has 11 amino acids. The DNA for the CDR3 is TGTGCCAGCAGCCTACAGGGTTGGGCTTTCTTT. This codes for CASSLQGWAFF.

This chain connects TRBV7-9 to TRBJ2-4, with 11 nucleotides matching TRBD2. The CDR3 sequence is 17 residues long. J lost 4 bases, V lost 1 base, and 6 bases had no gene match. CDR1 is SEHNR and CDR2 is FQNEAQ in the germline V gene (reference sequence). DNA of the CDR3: TGTGCCAGCAGCTTAGTGGGACTAGCGGACCGAAAAAACATTCAGTACTTC. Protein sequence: CASSLVGLADRKNIQYF. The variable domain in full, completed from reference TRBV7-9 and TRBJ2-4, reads DTGVSQNPRHKITKRGQNVTFRCDPISEHNRLYWYRQTLGQGPEFLTYFQNEAQLEKSRLLSDRFSAERPKGSFSTLEIQRTEQGDSAMYLCASSLVGLADRKNIQYFGAGTRLSVL.

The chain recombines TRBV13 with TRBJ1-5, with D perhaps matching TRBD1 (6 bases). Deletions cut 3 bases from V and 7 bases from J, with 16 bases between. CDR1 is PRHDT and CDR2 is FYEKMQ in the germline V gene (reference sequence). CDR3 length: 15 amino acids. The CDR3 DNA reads TGTGCCAGCAGCTTTGCAGGGGCAAAGGCCCAGCCCCAGCATTTT. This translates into CASSFAGAKAQPQHF.

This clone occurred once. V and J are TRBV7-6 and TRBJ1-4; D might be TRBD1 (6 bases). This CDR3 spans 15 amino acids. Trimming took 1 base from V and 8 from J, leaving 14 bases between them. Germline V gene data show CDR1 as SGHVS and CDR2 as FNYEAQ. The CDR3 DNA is TGTGCCAGCAGCTTAGTCCAGGGGCGTCGAGAAAAACTGTTTTTT. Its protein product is CASSLVQGRREKLFF. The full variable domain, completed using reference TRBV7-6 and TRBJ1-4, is GAGVSQSPRYKVTKRGQDVALRCDPISGHVSLYWYRQALGQGPEFLTYFNYEAQQDKSGLPNDRFSAERPEGSISTLTIQRTEQRDSAMYRCASSLVQGRREKLFFGSGTQLSVL.

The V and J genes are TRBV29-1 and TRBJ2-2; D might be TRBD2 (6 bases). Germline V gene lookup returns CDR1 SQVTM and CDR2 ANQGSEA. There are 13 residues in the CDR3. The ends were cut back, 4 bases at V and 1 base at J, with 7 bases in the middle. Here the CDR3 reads CSVGGGNTGELFF. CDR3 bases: TGCAGCGTTGGGGGAGGGAACACCGGGGAGCTGTTTTTT.

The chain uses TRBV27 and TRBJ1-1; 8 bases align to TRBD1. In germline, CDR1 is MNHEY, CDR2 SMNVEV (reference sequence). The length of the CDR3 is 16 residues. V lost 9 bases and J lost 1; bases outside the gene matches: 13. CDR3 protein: CARKRTGGTKNTEAFF. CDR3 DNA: TGTGCCAGGAAGCGTACAGGGGGGACCAAGAACACTGAAGCTTTCTTT.

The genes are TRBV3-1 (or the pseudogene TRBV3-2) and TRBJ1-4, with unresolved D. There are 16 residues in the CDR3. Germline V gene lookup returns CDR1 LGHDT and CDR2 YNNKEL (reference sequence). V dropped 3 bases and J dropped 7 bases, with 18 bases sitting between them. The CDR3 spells CASSHAATPGSEKLFF. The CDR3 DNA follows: TGTGCCAGCAGCCACGCAGCCACACCGGGAAGTGAAAAACTGTTTTTT.

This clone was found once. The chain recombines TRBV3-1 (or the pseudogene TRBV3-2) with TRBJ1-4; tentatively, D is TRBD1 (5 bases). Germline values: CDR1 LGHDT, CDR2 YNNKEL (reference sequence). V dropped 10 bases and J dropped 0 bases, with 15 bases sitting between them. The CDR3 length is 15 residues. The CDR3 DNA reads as TGTGCCACCGGGGAGGGGACCGCAACTAATGAAAAACTGTTTTTT. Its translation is CATGEGTATNEKLFF.

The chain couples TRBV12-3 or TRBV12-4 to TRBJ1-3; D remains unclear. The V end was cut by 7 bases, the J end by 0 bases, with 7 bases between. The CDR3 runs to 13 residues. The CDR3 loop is CASTPHSGNTIYF. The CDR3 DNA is TGTGCCAGCACCCCACACTCTGGAAACACCATATATTTT.

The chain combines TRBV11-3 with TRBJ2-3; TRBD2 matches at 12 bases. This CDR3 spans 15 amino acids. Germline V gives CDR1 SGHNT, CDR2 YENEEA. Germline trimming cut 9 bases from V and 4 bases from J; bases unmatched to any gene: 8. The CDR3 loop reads CASRATSGGSDTQYF. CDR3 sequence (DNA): TGTGCCAGTAGAGCGACTAGCGGGGGCTCAGATACGCAGTATTTT.

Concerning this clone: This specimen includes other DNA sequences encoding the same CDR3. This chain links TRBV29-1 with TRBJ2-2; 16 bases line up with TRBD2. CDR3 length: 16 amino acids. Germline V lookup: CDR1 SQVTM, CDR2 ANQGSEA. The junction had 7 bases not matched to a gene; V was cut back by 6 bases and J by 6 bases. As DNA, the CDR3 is TGCAGCGTGGGGACTAGCGGGAGGGGGCGGGCCGGGGAGCTGTTTTTT. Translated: CSVGTSGRGRAGELFF.

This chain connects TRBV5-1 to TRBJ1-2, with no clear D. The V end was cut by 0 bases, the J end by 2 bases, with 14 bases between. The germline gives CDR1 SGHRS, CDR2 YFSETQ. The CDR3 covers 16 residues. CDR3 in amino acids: CASSLASRRMNYGYTF. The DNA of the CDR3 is TGCGCCAGCAGCTTGGCCAGCCGGCGGATGAACTATGGCTACACCTTC.

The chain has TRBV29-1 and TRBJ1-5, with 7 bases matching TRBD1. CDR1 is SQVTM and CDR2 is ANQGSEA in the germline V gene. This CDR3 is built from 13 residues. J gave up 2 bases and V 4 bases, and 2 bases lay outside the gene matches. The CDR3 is CSVGGTGNQPQHF. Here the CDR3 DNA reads TGCAGCGTTGGTGGGACAGGCAATCAGCCCCAGCATTTT.

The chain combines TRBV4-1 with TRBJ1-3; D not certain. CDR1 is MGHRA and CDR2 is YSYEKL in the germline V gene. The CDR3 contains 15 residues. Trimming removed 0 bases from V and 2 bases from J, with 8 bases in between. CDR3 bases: TGCGCCAGCAGCCAAGAGAACATGGCTGGAAACACCATATATTTT. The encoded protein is CASSQENMAGNTIYF.

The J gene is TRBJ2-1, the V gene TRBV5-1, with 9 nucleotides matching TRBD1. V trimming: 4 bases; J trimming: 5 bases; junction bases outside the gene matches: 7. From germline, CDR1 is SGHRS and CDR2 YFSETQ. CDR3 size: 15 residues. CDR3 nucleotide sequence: TGCGCCAGCAGCCCCCTAGGACAGGGGCACAATGAGCAGTTCTTC. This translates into CASSPLGQGHNEQFF. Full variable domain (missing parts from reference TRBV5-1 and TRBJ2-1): KAGVTQTPRYLIKTRGQQVTLSCSPISGHRSVSWYQQTPGQGLQFLFEYFSETQRNKGNFPGRFSGRQFSNSRSEMNVSTLELGDSALYLCASSPLGQGHNEQFFGPGTRLTVL.

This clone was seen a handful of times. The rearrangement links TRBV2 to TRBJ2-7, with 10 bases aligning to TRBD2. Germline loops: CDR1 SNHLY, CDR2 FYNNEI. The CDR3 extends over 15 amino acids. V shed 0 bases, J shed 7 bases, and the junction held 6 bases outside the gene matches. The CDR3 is CASSEAVAGGGEQYF. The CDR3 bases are TGTGCCAGCAGTGAAGCGGTAGCGGGGGGCGGGGAGCAGTACTTC.

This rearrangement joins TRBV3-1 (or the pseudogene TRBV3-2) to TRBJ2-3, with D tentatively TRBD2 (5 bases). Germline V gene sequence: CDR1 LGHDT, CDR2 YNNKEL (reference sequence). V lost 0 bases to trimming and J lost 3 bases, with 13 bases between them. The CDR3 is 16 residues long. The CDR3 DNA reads TGTGCCAGCAGCCAAGACGCGCGGCGGAGGACAGATACGCAGTATTTT. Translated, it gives CASSQDARRRTDTQYF.

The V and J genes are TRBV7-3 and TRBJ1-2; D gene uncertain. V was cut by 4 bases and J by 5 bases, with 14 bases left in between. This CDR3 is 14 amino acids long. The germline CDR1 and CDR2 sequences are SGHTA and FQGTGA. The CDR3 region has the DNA TGTGCCAGCAGCTCAGAGGTCGGTAGATATGGCTACACCTTC. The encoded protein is CASSSEVGRYGYTF.